This T cell receptor (beta chain) came from a study of blood T cell repertoires in COVID-19. Original processing methods: By means of reference gene primer amplification, nucleated cell counts were estimated. TCRdb keeps only in-frame clones here, not all; method: immunoSEQ multiplex PCR. For V, J and clone size, that table is used; D and trimming come from the DNA. The profile shows roughly 100,000 clones, approximately 84% of them singletons. This clonotype originated in a human donor in a cohort sampled during active COVID-19. Source material: peripheral blood.

The CDR3: CASSLASYGYTF. The CDR3 DNA reads TGTGCCAGCAGTTTGGCCTCCTATGGCTACACCTTC. This rearrangement joins TRBV12-3 or TRBV12-4 to TRBJ1-2; D call uncertain. The CDR3 runs to 12 residues. V was shortened by 3 bases and J by 4 bases, with 6 bases between the two germline ends.